These 24 T cell receptor beta chains were all obtained from the same sample, sequenced in a study of identifying expanded T cells in peripheral blood. The method was immunoSEQ multiplex PCR; TCRdb's version includes in-frame clones alone and lacks a portion of them. The repertoire consists of roughly 100,000 clones, with approximately 88% occurring once and the leading ten covering roughly 13%. The sequencing input was blood. The receptors derive from a person aged 18 to 70 in good health.

The chain joins TRBV5-1 to TRBJ1-2; D remains unclear. The CDR3 extends over 15 amino acids. Germline V lookup: CDR1 SGHRS, CDR2 YFSETQ. V was pared by 2 bases and J by 3 bases, with 14 bases between. This chain's CDR3 is CASSFPENGDYGYTF. The CDR3 nucleotides are TGCGCCAGCAGCTTCCCGGAGAATGGGGACTATGGCTACACCTTC.

With respect to this clone: This sample includes further DNA sequences coding for the same CDR3. The chain couples TRBV7-2 to TRBJ1-1; tentative D call: TRBD1 (5 bases). Germline values: CDR1 SGHTA, CDR2 FQGNSA. The CDR3 has 13 amino acids. V was trimmed by 4 bases and J by 1 base, leaving 7 bases between them. The CDR3 DNA reads TGTGCCAGCAGCTCAGGACAGAACACTGAAGCTTTCTTT. This sequence encodes CASSSGQNTEAFF.

The table lists this clone with a few counts. This chain uses TRBV2 with TRBJ1-1; D is undetermined. Looked up from germline, CDR1 is SNHLY and CDR2 is FYNNEI. CDR3 length: 11 amino acids. The V end was cut by 3 bases, the J end by 10 bases, with 9 bases between. This chain's CDR3 is CASSDPEGAFF. CDR3 DNA sequence: TGTGCCAGCAGTGACCCAGAGGGAGCTTTCTTT.

The genes are TRBV2 and TRBJ1-1; possible D gene TRBD1, 6 bases. In germline, CDR1 is SNHLY, CDR2 FYNNEI. The CDR3 spans 14 residues. The germline V and J ends were trimmed by 7 bases and 4 bases, with 16 bases remaining between them. The CDR3 is CASTVDSEGTEAFF. CDR3 coding DNA: TGTGCCAGCACTGTGGACAGTGAGGGCACTGAAGCTTTCTTT.

This clone was seen a single time. The rearrangement links TRBV28 to TRBJ1-1; no clear D gene. V lost 3 bases and J lost 2, with 10 bases in between. The CDR3 covers 14 residues. The germline V gene has CDR1 MDHEN and CDR2 SYDVKM. CDR3 bases: TGTGCCAGCAGTTTTGTTGGCTCCAACACTGAAGCTTTCTTT. Protein product: CASSFVGSNTEAFF.

This clone was seen once. This chain links TRBV30 with TRBJ1-5; D gene uncertain. V lost 1 base and J lost 4, with 8 bases in between. The length of the CDR3 is 13 residues. Germline V gene sequence: CDR1 GTSNPN, CDR2 SVGIG (reference sequence). CDR3: CAWSERGNQPQHF. The CDR3 region has the DNA TGTGCCTGGAGTGAACGGGGAAATCAGCCCCAGCATTTT.

The chain joins TRBV27 to TRBJ1-5; TRBD1 matches 9 bases. The V and J ends lost 6 bases and 7 bases, in that order; junction bases with no gene match: 10. The CDR3 covers 15 residues. CDR1 and CDR2 (germline): MNHEY, SMNVEV (reference sequence). In DNA form, the CDR3 reads TGTGCCAGCAGCCCCGACAGGGGGAGTAGGCAGCCCCAGCATTTT. Encoded protein: CASSPDRGSRQPQHF.

In DNA form, the CDR3 reads TGTGCCAGCAGCTTGTACGCCGGTTCCTCTGGAAACACCATATATTTT. This gives the protein CASSLYAGSSGNTIYF. The chain combines TRBV5-4 with TRBJ1-3; D call uncertain. This CDR3 contains 16 residues. V gave up 1 base and J gave up 0 bases, with 11 bases separating them. The germline CDR1 and CDR2 sequences are SGHNT and YYREEE (reference sequence). The entire variable domain, with the rest obtained from reference TRBV5-4 and TRBJ1-3, is as follows: ETGVTQSPTHLIKTRGQQVTLRCSSQSGHNTVSWYQQALGQGPQFIFQYYREEENGRGNFPPRFSGLQFPNYSSELNVNALELDDSALYLCASSLYAGSSGNTIYFGEGSWLTVV.

V and J are TRBV7-2 and TRBJ1-3; D remains ambiguous. Trimming pared 1 base from V and 4 bases from J, leaving 5 bases between. Germline V gene sequence: CDR1 SGHTA, CDR2 FQGNSA. The CDR3 loop spans 13 amino acids. The CDR3 reads CASSLVEGNTIYF. The DNA for the CDR3 is TGTGCCAGCAGCTTAGTGGAGGGAAACACCATATATTTT.

About this clone: Other DNA variants within this sample encode the same CDR3. The chain links TRBV7-3 to TRBJ2-2; D gene uncertain. Germline V lookup: CDR1 SGHTA, CDR2 FQGTGA. CDR3 size: 15 residues. Deletions cut 2 bases from V and 5 bases from J, with 12 bases between. The CDR3 reads CASSLGAGGTGELFF. CDR3 DNA sequence: TGTGCCAGCAGCTTAGGAGCCGGCGGAACCGGGGAGCTGTTTTTT.

As to this clone: Other DNA sequences in this sample translate to the same CDR3. The chain combines TRBV14 with TRBJ2-7; the D is unclear. Germline V lookup: CDR1 SGHDN, CDR2 FVKESK. The V end lost 0 bases, the J end lost 3 bases, and 3 bases lay between the germline ends. The CDR3 contains 12 residues. The CDR3 sequence: CASSQDRYEQYF. CDR3 DNA sequence: TGTGCCAGCAGCCAAGATCGCTACGAGCAGTACTTC.

J is TRBJ1-2 and V is TRBV7-2; TRBD1 might be the D (5 bases). CDR1 and CDR2 (germline): SGHTA, FQGNSA. Trimming took 5 bases from V and 7 from J, leaving 20 bases between them. This CDR3 contains 15 residues. The CDR3, as DNA: TGTGCCAGCAGCATGCTACCGGGGACCCGGGGTGGCTACACCTTC. Amino acid sequence: CASSMLPGTRGGYTF.

The rearrangement links TRBV10-3 to TRBJ2-3, with D maybe TRBD1 (6 bases). Per germline, CDR1 ENHRY and CDR2 SYGVKD. The CDR3 extends over 12 amino acids. The V end lost 7 bases, the J end lost 6 bases, and 11 bases lay between the germline ends. Written as DNA, the CDR3 is TGTGCCATCATGACAGGCGGGGATACGCAGTATTTT. Translation: CAIMTGGDTQYF.

The chain combines TRBV7-9 with TRBJ1-5; no reliable D call. CDR1 and CDR2 from the germline V gene are SEHNR and FQNEAQ (reference sequence). V was shortened by 2 bases and J by 9 bases, with 5 bases between the two germline ends. The CDR3 totals 11 residues. The CDR3 DNA follows: TGTGCCAGCAGCTTAACCGGGCCCCAGCATTTT. It translates to CASSLTGPQHF.

V usage is TRBV18 and J usage is TRBJ2-1; D is uncertain. V dropped 2 bases and J dropped 4 bases, with 6 bases sitting between them. The CDR3 is 13 amino acids. The V gene's germline CDR1 is KGHSH and CDR2 LQKENI. In DNA form, the CDR3 reads TGTGCCAGCTCACCAGCCCTTTACAATGAGCAGTTCTTC. This gives the protein CASSPALYNEQFF.

The chain combines TRBV5-1 with TRBJ2-5; TRBD1 is a possible D gene (6 bases). The length of the CDR3 is 14 residues. Trimming removed 2 bases at V and 2 bases at J, with 10 bases between. Germline V lookup: CDR1 SGHRS, CDR2 YFSETQ. The CDR3 here is CASSLWGPQETQYF. The CDR3 DNA reads as TGCGCCAGCAGCTTATGGGGGCCGCAAGAGACCCAGTACTTC.

The chain links TRBV18 to TRBJ2-1; 7 positions agree with TRBD1. There are 15 residues in the CDR3. The junction had 5 bases not matched to a gene; V was cut back by 6 bases and J by 0 bases. Germline V gene lookup returns CDR1 KGHSH and CDR2 LQKENI. The CDR3 is CASSQQGSSYNEQFF. DNA for the CDR3: TGTGCCAGCTCGCAACAGGGGAGCTCCTACAATGAGCAGTTCTTC.

The chain links TRBV28 to TRBJ2-1; no firm D call. Germline assignment: CDR1 MDHEN and CDR2 SYDVKM. With 3 bases removed from V and 6 bases from J, the gap between germline ends came to 6 bases. This CDR3 contains 12 residues. The CDR3 protein is CASSFGVNEQFF. The CDR3 coding sequence is TGTGCCAGCAGTTTTGGCGTCAATGAGCAGTTCTTC.

The V call is TRBV7-3, the J call TRBJ2-2; D remains ambiguous. The CDR3 loop spans 12 amino acids. Germline CDR1 and CDR2: SGHTA and FQGTGA. The germline V and J ends were trimmed by 5 bases and 7 bases, with 8 bases remaining between them. CDR3 sequence reads: CASSAGVGELFF. In DNA form, the CDR3 reads TGTGCCAGCAGCGCTGGAGTCGGGGAGCTGTTTTTT.

The V gene is TRBV9, the J gene TRBJ1-2, with D uncertain. The CDR3 contains 12 residues. Trimming removed 0 bases from V and 7 bases from J, with 7 bases in between. From germline, CDR1 is SGDLS and CDR2 YYNGEE. The CDR3 DNA reads TGTGCCAGCAGCGTAGGGGCGGCTGGCTACACCTTC. It is translated as CASSVGAAGYTF.

The rearrangement uses TRBV7-6 and TRBJ2-1; TRBD2 agrees at 16 bases. Unmatched junction bases numbered 6, after V lost 5 bases and J lost 8 bases. The CDR3 is 16 amino acids. Per the germline V gene, CDR1 is SGHVS and CDR2 is FNYEAQ. The CDR3 loop reads CASSPGTSGGAHEQFF. In nucleotides, the CDR3 is TGTGCCAGCAGCCCAGGGACTAGCGGGGGGGCCCATGAGCAGTTCTTC.

V is TRBV27 and J is TRBJ1-1, with a weak D call TRBD1 (5 bases). CDR1 MNHEY and CDR2 SMNVEV come from the germline V gene (reference sequence). V lost 1 base and J lost 0, with 6 bases in between. The CDR3 is made up of 14 amino acids. The CDR3 here is CASSLWGMNTEAFF. The CDR3 region has the DNA TGTGCCAGCAGTTTATGGGGGATGAACACTGAAGCTTTCTTT.

This chain connects TRBV7-3 to TRBJ2-1; D call uncertain. Germline CDR1 SGHTA, CDR2 FQGTGA. V gave up 2 bases and J gave up 12 bases, with 14 bases separating them. CDR3 length equals 13 residues. DNA for the CDR3: TGTGCCAGCAGCTTAGGTGGGAAGGAACGGCAGTTCTTC. Its protein product is CASSLGGKERQFF.

The chain joins TRBV10-1 to TRBJ2-3, with 7 positions matching TRBD2. Losses at the gene ends were 3 bases for V and 2 bases for J; bases not matched to a gene: 5. From germline, CDR1 is WNHNN and CDR2 SYGVQD (reference sequence). The CDR3 length is 15 residues. The CDR3 reads CASSDPGGNTDTQYF. The CDR3, as DNA: TGCGCCAGCAGTGATCCGGGAGGCAACACAGATACGCAGTATTTT.